This T cell receptor (beta chain) is drawn from a study of T-cell reconstitution after alpha-beta-depleted transplantation in children. Unique molecular identifiers were built into the TCRbeta library. TCRdb passed the PCR reads through MiXCR, listing each CDR3 protein once. The sample comprises 190,000 or so distinct CDR3 sequences, around 6.8% of which are singletons, and approximately 2.9% rests with the top ten. Per the germline V gene, CDR1 is SGHDT and CDR2 is YYEEEE. Between the trimmed V and J ends, which lost 4 bases and 5 bases, there was a span of 19 bases. The CDR3 extends over 15 amino acids.

The material sequenced was PBMCs from the stem cell graft donor, taken from the stem cell graft. This TCR was recovered from a human donor who donated a stem cell graft to a child with Wiskott-Aldrich syndrome. The chain links TRBV5-6 to TRBJ2-7; the D gene could be TRBD1 or TRBD2 (5 bases each). This CDR3 is CASSVDRDEWNEQYF. The DNA of the CDR3 is TGTGCCAGCAGCGTGGACCGGGACGAATGGAACGAGCAGTACTTC.